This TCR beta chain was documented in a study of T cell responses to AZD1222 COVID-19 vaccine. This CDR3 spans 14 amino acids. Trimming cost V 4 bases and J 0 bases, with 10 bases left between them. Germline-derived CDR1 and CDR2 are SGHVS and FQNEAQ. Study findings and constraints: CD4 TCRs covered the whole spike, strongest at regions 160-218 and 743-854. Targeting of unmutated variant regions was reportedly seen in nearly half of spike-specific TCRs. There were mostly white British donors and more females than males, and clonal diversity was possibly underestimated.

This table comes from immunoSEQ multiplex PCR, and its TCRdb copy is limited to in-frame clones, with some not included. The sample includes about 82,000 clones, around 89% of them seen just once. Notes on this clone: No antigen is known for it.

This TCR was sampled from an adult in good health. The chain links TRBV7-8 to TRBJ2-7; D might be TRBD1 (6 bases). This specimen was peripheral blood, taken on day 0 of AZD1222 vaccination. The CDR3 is CASSSPGHSYEQYF. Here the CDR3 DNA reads TGTGCCAGCAGCTCCCCGGGACACTCCTACGAGCAGTACTTC. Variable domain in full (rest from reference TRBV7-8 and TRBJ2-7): GAGVSQSPRYKVAKRGQDVALRCDPISGHVSLFWYQQALGQGPEFLTYFQNEAQLDKSGLPSDRFFAERPEGSVSTLKIQRTQQEDSAVYLCASSSPGHSYEQYFGPGTRLTVT.